This T cell receptor beta chain was profiled in a study of blood T cells in healthy people across ages. A second PCR, run for roughly 6 to 11 cycles, used a sample-barcoded 5' primer plus a J-beta primer mix. Each cDNA molecule, via a template-switch adaptor with 12 random nucleotides, was tagged. One entry per CDR3 protein, called by TCRdb with MiXCR from the 5' RACE reads. The table records roughly 500,000 distinct CDR3 sequences, 25% to 30% of them present only once. This CDR3 spans 11 amino acids. V lost 5 bases, J lost 1 base, and 5 bases lay in between. CDR1 and CDR2 (germline): SQVTM, ANQGSEA. Sequences were obtained from blood. The chain has TRBV29-1 and TRBJ1-2; D not resolved. The sequence came from a woman between 70 and 85 years old in good health. The CDR3, as DNA: TGCAGCGTTCACAGTAACTATGGCTACACCTTC. This gives the protein CSVHSNYGYTF. Complete variable domain (other parts from reference TRBV29-1 and TRBJ1-2): SAVISQKPSRDICQRGTSLTIQCQVDSQVTMMFWYRQQPGQSLTLIATANQGSEATYESGFVIDKFPISRPNLTFSTLTVSNMSPEDSSIYLCSVHSNYGYTFGSGTRLTVV.